These 11 T cell receptor beta chains were all obtained from the same sample, sequenced in a study of blood T cell repertoires in COVID-19. Some clones are missing from TCRdb's copy, which holds only in-frame ones; the method was immunoSEQ multiplex PCR. The sample has about 52,000 clones; 86% are singletons. Specimen: peripheral blood. These receptors originate from a woman of 80 years or more with acute or convalescent COVID-19.

The CDR3 reads CASSVETGQNTQYF. The CDR3 nucleotides are TGTGCCAGCAGCGTAGAGACGGGACAAAATACGCAGTATTTT. The chain carries TRBV9 and TRBJ2-3, with D possibly being TRBD1 (6 bases). The CDR3 is made up of 14 amino acids. The germline gives CDR1 SGDLS, CDR2 YYNGEE. V was cut by 0 bases and J by 7 bases, with 12 bases left in between.

This chain links TRBV10-3 with TRBJ2-2; D unresolved. This CDR3 has 12 residues. CDR1 and CDR2 (germline): ENHRY, SYGVKD. Deletions cut 4 bases from V and 7 bases from J, with 7 bases between. In nucleotides, the CDR3 is TGTGCCATCAGTGGCGGAGTCGGGGAGCTGTTTTTT. Translation: CAISGGVGELFF.

The chain couples TRBV6-5 to TRBJ2-1; D is possibly TRBD1 (5 bases). CDR1 is MNHEY and CDR2 is SVGAGI in the germline V gene. Trimming took 7 bases from V and 5 from J, leaving 21 bases between them. The CDR3 extends over 16 amino acids. This CDR3 is CASNYERLDTNNEQFF. As DNA, the CDR3 is TGTGCCAGCAATTATGAAAGACTGGACACTAACAATGAGCAGTTCTTC.

V gene TRBV5-4 combines with J gene TRBJ2-3, with D possibly TRBD1 on 9 matching bases. This CDR3 region has 18 residues. Germline V gene data show CDR1 as SGHNT and CDR2 as YYREEE (reference sequence). V was shortened by 4 bases and J by 2 bases, with 23 bases between the two germline ends. CDR3 sequence (DNA): TGTGCCAGCAGCCCTTCCAGCGGGGGACAGGGACACACAGATACGCAGTATTTT. Translating gives CASSPSSGGQGHTDTQYF.

The rearrangement uses TRBV29-1 and TRBJ1-2; tentatively, D is TRBD1 (5 bases). Trimming took off 4 bases at V and 4 bases at J, with 16 bases between the two ends. This CDR3 comprises 14 residues. Germline lookup yields CDR1 SQVTM and CDR2 ANQGSEA. The CDR3 DNA reads TGCAGCGTTGGGCAGGGAGGTATAGGCTATGGCTACACCTTC. It specifies CSVGQGGIGYGYTF.

The chain recombines TRBV18 with TRBJ1-2; 7 bases match TRBD1. Trimming removed 0 bases from V and 7 bases from J; junction bases left unmatched: 5. Germline-derived CDR1 and CDR2 are KGHSH and LQKENI. The CDR3 covers 14 residues. CDR3 nucleotides: TGTGCCAGCTCACCACCGCTTCAGGGGGTTGGCTACACCTTC. It codes for CASSPPLQGVGYTF.

This chain joins TRBV18 and TRBJ2-7; D is perhaps TRBD2 (7 bases). Germline CDR1 KGHSH, CDR2 LQKENI. V lost 2 bases and J 1 base, leaving 12 bases between the germline ends. This CDR3 has 15 residues. CDR3 sequence: CASSPGEGVSYEQYF. CDR3 DNA: TGTGCCAGCTCACCAGGGGAGGGGGTTTCCTACGAGCAGTACTTC.

The V gene is TRBV29-1, the J gene TRBJ1-1; 7 bases map to TRBD1. V dropped 6 bases and J dropped 0; count of bases not matched to a gene: 7. The length of the CDR3 is 14 residues. From germline, CDR1 is SQVTM and CDR2 ANQGSEA. The CDR3 nucleotides read TGCAGCGTCACAGGGGCGAAGATGAACACTGAAGCTTTCTTT. Its protein is CSVTGAKMNTEAFF.

The chain employs TRBV3-1 (or the pseudogene TRBV3-2) and TRBJ1-6, with 8 bases identical to TRBD1. There are 15 residues in the CDR3. Trimming took 2 bases from V and 9 from J; bases not matched to a gene: 6. Germline-derived CDR1 and CDR2 are LGHDT and YNNKEL (reference sequence). This chain's CDR3 is CASSQRTGTSSPLHF. CDR3 sequence (DNA): TGTGCCAGCAGCCAAAGGACAGGGACGAGTTCACCCCTCCACTTT.

This sequence joins TRBV5-1 and TRBJ2-7; TRBD1 agrees at 7 bases. Trimming cost V 0 bases and J 0 bases; bases outside gene matches: 0. This CDR3 has 14 residues. CDR1 and CDR2 (germline): SGHRS, YFSETQ. In DNA form, the CDR3 reads TGCGCCAGCAGCTTGGGACAGGGCTCCTACGAGCAGTACTTC. The encoded protein is CASSLGQGSYEQYF.

The chain joins TRBV7-6 to TRBJ1-4; a possible D gene is TRBD1 (6 bases). The V gene lost 5 bases and the J gene lost 2 bases, with 12 bases spanning the gap. This CDR3 is built from 15 residues. CDR1 and CDR2 (germline): SGHVS, FNYEAQ. CDR3 coding DNA: TGTGCCAGCAGCATAGGGGGAGCCACTAATGAAAAACTGTTTTTT. It is translated as CASSIGGATNEKLFF. Full variable domain (rest looked up from reference TRBV7-6 and TRBJ1-4): GAGVSQSPRYKVTKRGQDVALRCDPISGHVSLYWYRQALGQGPEFLTYFNYEAQQDKSGLPNDRFSAERPEGSISTLTIQRTEQRDSAMYRCASSIGGATNEKLFFGSGTQLSVL.